This TCR beta chain came from a study of cytomegalovirus exposure and HLA in healthy donors. Findings and limits, study-wide: A link between a missense DCLRE1C variant and TCR beta V- and J-gene trimming emerged from a later analysis. Per a later analysis, 18,000 or so TCR beta sequences showed association with HLA alleles at 0.05 false discovery rate. Most of the TCR beta V segments (in an earlier analysis) were productive either about 87% or about 30% of the time.

As for this clone: Its antigen is unknown.

Germline CDR1 reads ENHRY; CDR2 reads SYGVKD. The CDR3 runs 15 residues. Unmatched junction bases numbered 4, after V lost 0 bases and J lost 4 bases. PCR was performed using 60 Vbeta and 13 Jbeta primers. Produced via immunoSEQ multiplex PCR; TCRdb's table is partial and in-frame only. The data contain about 150,000 clones, roughly 80% of them seen just once; the ten biggest clones take up around 4.5%. The specimen was PBMCs. This rearrangement joins TRBV10-3 to TRBJ2-5; TRBD2 matches at 8 bases. The clonotype originates from a woman in her forties in good health and CMV-seropositive. CDR3 coding DNA: TGTGCCATCAGTGAGTCCTCGGGGGGGGTAGAGACCCAGTACTTC. Protein sequence: CAISESSGGVETQYF.